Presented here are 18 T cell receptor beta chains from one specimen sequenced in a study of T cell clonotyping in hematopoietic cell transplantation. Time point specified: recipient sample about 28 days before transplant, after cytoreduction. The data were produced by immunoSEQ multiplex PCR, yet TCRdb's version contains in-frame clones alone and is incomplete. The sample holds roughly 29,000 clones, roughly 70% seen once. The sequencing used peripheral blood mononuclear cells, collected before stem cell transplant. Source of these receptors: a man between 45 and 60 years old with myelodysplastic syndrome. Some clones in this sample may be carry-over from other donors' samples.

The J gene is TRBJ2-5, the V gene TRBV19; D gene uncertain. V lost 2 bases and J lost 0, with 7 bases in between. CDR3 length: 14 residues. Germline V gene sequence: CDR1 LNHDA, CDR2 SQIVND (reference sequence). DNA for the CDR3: TGTGCCAGTAGTATAATGGGTAACCAAGAGACCCAGTACTTC. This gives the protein CASSIMGNQETQYF.

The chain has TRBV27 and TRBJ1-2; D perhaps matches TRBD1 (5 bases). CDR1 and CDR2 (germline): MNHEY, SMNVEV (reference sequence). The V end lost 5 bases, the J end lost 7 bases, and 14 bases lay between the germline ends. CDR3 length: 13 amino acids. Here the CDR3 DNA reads TGTGCCAGCAGTCCCCCGGGGGGTGGTGGCTACACCTTC. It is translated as CASSPPGGGGYTF.

This chain's CDR3 is CSVEGLAVGETQYF. As DNA, the CDR3 is TGCAGCGTTGAGGGACTAGCGGTCGGGGAGACCCAGTACTTC. V gene TRBV29-1 combines with J gene TRBJ2-5, with 11 nucleotides matching TRBD2. This CDR3 is built from 14 residues. Germline trimming cut 3 bases from V and 5 bases from J; bases unmatched to any gene: 5. CDR1 SQVTM and CDR2 ANQGSEA come from the germline V gene.

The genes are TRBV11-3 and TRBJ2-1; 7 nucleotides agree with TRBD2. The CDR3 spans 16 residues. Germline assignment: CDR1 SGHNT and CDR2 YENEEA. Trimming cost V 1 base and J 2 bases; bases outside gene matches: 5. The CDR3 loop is CASSLGEGGPYNEQFF. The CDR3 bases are TGTGCCAGCAGCTTAGGGGAGGGAGGCCCCTACAATGAGCAGTTCTTC.

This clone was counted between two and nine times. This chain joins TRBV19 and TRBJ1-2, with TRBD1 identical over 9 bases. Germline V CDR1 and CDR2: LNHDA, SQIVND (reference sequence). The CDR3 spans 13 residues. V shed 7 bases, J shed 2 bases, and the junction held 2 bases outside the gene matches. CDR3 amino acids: CASMDRGNYGYTF. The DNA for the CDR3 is TGTGCCAGTATGGACAGGGGCAACTATGGCTACACCTTC. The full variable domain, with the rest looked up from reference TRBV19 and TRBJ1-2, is DGGITQSPKYLFRKEGQNVTLSCEQNLNHDAMYWYRQDPGQGLRLIYYSQIVNDFQKGDIAEGYSVSREKKESFPLTVTSAQKNPTAFYLCASMDRGNYGYTFGSGTRLTVV.

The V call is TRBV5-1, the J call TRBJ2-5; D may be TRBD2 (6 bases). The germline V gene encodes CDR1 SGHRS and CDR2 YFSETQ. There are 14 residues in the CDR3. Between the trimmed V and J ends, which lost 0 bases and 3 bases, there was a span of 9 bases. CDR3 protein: CASSLGGGEETQYF. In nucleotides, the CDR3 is TGCGCCAGCAGCTTGGGTGGCGGGGAAGAGACCCAGTACTTC. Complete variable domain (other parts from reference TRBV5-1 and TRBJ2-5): KAGVTQTPRYLIKTRGQQVTLSCSPISGHRSVSWYQQTPGQGLQFLFEYFSETQRNKGNFPGRFSGRQFSNSRSEMNVSTLELGDSALYLCASSLGGGEETQYFGPGTRLLVL.

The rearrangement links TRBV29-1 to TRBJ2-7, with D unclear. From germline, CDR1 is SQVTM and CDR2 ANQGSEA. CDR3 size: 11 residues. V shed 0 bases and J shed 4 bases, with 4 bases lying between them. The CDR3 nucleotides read TGCAGCGTTGAAGAGGAGTACGAGCAGTACTTC. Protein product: CSVEEEYEQYF.

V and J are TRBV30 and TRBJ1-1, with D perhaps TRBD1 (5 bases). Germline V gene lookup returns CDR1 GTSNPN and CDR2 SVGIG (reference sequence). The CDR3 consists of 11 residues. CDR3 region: CGAGRVTEAFF. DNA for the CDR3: TGTGGGGCAGGGAGGGTCACTGAAGCTTTCTTT. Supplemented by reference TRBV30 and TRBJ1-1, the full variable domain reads SQTIHQWPATLVQPVGSPLSLECTVEGTSNPNLYWYRQAAGRGLQLLFYSVGIGQISSEVPQNLSASRPQDRQFILSSKKLLLSDSGFYLCGAGRVTEAFFGQGTRLTVV.

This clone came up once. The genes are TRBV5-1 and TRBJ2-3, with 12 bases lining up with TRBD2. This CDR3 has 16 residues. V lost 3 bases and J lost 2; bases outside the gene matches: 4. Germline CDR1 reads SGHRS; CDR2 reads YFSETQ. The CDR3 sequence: CASSSGLAGPTDTQYF. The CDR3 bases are TGCGCCAGCAGCTCCGGACTAGCGGGGCCCACAGATACGCAGTATTTT. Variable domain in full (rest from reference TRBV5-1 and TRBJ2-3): KAGVTQTPRYLIKTRGQQVTLSCSPISGHRSVSWYQQTPGQGLQFLFEYFSETQRNKGNFPGRFSGRQFSNSRSEMNVSTLELGDSALYLCASSSGLAGPTDTQYFGPGTRLTVL.

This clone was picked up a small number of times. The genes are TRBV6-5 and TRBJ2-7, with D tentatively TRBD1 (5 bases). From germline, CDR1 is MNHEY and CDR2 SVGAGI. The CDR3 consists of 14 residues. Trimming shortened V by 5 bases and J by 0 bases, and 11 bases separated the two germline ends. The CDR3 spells CASSTGFSSYEQYF. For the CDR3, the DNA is TGTGCCAGCAGTACAGGTTTTAGCTCCTACGAGCAGTACTTC.

The CDR3, as DNA: TGCACCAGCACCAGATCGAGGGACACCGGGGAGCTGTTTTTT. Its translation: CTSTRSRDTGELFF. V and J are TRBV1 and TRBJ2-2; the DNA was not compared with TRBD2, the D call given in the table. TRBV1 is recorded as a pseudogene. The CDR3 extends over 14 amino acids.

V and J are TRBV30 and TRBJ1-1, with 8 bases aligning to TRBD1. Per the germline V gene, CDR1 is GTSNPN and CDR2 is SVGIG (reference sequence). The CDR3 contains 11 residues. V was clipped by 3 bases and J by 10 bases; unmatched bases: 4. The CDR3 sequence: CAWRRTGRAFF. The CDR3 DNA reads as TGTGCCTGGAGGAGGACAGGGAGAGCTTTCTTT. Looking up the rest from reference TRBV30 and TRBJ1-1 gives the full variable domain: SQTIHQWPATLVQPVGSPLSLECTVEGTSNPNLYWYRQAAGRGLQLLFYSVGIGQISSEVPQNLSASRPQDRQFILSSKKLLLSDSGFYLCAWRRTGRAFFGQGTRLTVV.

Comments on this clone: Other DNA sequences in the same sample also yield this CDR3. The CDR3 reads CASSITQGSGYTF. In nucleotides, the CDR3 is TGTGCCAGTAGTATAACGCAGGGAAGTGGCTACACCTTC. This chain joins TRBV19 and TRBJ1-2; perhaps TRBD1 as D (5 bases). Per germline, CDR1 LNHDA and CDR2 SQIVND (reference sequence). Trimming pared 2 bases from V and 7 bases from J, leaving 11 bases between. CDR3 size: 13 residues.

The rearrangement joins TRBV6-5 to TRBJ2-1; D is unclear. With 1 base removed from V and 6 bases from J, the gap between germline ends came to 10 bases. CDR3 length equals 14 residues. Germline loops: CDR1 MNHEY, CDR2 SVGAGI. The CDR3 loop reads CASSYYPSRNEQFF. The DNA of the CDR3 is TGTGCCAGCAGTTACTACCCTAGTCGCAATGAGCAGTTCTTC.

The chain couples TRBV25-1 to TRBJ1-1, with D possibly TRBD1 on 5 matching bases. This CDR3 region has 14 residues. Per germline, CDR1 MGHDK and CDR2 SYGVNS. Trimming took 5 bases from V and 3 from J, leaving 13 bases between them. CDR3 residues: CASSSFWGDTEAFF. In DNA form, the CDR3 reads TGTGCCAGCAGTTCATTTTGGGGGGACACTGAAGCTTTCTTT.

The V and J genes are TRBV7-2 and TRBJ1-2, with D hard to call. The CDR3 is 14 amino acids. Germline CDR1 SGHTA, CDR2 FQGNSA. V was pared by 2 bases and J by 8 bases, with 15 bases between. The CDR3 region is CASSLWTESSGYTF. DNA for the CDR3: TGTGCCAGCAGCTTATGGACGGAGAGTTCGGGCTACACCTTC.

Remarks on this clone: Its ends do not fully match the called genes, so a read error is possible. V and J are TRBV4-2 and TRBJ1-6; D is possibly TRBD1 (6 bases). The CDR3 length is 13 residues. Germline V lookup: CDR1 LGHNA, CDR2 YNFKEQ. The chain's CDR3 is CASSQDLGQGILF. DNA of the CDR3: TGTGCCAGCAGCCAAGATTTGGGGCAGGGGATACTCTTT.

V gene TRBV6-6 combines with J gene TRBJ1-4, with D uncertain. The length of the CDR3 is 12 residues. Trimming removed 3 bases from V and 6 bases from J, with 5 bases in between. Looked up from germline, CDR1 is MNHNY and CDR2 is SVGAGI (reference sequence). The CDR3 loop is CASSYSHEKLFF. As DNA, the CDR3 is TGTGCCAGCAGTTATTCTCATGAAAAACTGTTTTTT.